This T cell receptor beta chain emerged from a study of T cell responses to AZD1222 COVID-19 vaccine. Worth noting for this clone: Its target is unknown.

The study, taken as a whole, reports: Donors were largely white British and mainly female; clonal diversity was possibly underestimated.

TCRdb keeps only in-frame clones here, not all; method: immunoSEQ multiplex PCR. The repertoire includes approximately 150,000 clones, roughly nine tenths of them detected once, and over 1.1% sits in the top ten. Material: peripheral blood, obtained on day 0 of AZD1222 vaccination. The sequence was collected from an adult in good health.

The CDR3 protein is CASSLYPGQGDNEQFF. In DNA, the CDR3 is TGTGCCAGCAGTCTCTACCCAGGACAGGGGGATAATGAGCAGTTCTTC. The chain links TRBV28 to TRBJ2-1; 10 bases line up with TRBD1. V gave up 5 bases and J gave up 7 bases; unmatched junction bases: 11. The CDR3 is 16 amino acids. Germline V CDR1 and CDR2: MDHEN, SYDVKM.